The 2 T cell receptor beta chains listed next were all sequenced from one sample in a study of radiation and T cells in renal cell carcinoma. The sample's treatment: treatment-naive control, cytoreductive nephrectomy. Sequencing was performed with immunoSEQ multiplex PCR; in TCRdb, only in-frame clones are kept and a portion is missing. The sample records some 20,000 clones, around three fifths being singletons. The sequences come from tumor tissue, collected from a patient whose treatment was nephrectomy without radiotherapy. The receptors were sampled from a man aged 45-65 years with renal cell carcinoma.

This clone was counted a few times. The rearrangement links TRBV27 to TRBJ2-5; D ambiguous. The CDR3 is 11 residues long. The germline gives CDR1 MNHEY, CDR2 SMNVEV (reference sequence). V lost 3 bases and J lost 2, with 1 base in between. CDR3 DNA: TGTGCCAGCAGTTTTCAAGAGACCCAGTACTTC. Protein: CASSFQETQYF.

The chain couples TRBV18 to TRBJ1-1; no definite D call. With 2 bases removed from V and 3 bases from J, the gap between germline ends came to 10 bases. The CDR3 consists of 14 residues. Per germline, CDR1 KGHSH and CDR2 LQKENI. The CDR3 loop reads CASSPVGTHTEAFF. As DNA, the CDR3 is TGTGCCAGCTCACCAGTCGGAACACACACTGAAGCTTTCTTT.